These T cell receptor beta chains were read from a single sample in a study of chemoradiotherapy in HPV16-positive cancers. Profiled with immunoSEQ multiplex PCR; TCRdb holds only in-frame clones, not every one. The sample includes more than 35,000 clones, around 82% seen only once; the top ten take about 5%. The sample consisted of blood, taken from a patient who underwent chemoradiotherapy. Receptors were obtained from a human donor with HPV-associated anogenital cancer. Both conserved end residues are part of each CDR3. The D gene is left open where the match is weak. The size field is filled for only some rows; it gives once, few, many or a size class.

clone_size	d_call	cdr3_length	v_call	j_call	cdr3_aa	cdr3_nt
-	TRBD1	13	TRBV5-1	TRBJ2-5	CASSWDSPETQYF	TGCGCCAGCAGCTGGGACAGTCCAGAGACCCAGTACTTC
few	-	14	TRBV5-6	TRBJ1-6	CASSLLGDNSPLHF	TGTGCCAGCAGCTTGTTAGGGGATAATTCACCCCTCCACTTT
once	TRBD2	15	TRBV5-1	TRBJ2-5	CASSRLAGPQETQYF	TGCGCCAGCAGTCGACTAGCGGGGCCCCAAGAGACCCAGTACTTC
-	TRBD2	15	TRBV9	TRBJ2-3	CASRNLAGSTDTQYF	TGTGCCAGCAGGAACCTAGCGGGGAGCACAGATACGCAGTATTTT
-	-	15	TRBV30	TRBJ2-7	CAWSPFTGNSYEQYF	TGTGCCTGGAGTCCCTTTACAGGGAACTCCTACGAGCAGTACTTC
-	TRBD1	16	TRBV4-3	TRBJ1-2	CASSQEIVGTVYGYTF	TGCGCCAGCAGCCAAGAAATTGTTGGGACAGTCTATGGCTACACCTTC
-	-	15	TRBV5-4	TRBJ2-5	CASSLLMGAEETQYF	TGTGCCAGCAGCTTGTTAATGGGGGCGGAAGAGACCCAGTACTTC
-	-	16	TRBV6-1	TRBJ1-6	CASSAQRSDYNSPLHF	TGTGCCAGCAGTGCCCAGAGATCGGATTATAATTCACCCCTCCACTTT
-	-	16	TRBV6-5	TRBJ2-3	CASSYSGGGLTDTQYF	TGTGCCAGCAGTTACTCTGGCGGGGGCCTCACAGATACGCAGTATTTT
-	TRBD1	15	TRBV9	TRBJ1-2	CASSVGGGQGNGYTF	TGTGCCAGCAGCGTAGGGGGGGGACAGGGGAATGGCTACACCTTC
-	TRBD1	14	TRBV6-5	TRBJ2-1	CASSRQGSYNEQFF	TGTGCCAGCAGCCGACAGGGCTCCTACAATGAGCAGTTCTTC
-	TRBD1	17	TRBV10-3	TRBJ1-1	CAISDPGTGTWRAEAFF	TGTGCCATCAGTGATCCCGGGACAGGGACTTGGAGGGCTGAAGCTTTCTTT
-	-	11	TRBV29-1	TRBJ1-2	CSGGGGYGYTF	TGCAGCGGGGGAGGGGGCTATGGCTACACCTTC
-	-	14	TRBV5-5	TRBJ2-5	CASSLRDGQETQYF	TGTGCCAGCAGCCTCCGGGACGGACAAGAGACCCAGTACTTC
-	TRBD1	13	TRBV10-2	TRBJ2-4	CASSETGVGIQYF	TGCGCCAGCAGCGAGACAGGGGTTGGCATTCAGTACTTC
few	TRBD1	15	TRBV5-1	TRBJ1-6	CASSNGDSSSPPLHF	TGCGCCAGCAGCAACGGGGACAGCAGTAGCCCACCCCTCCACTTT
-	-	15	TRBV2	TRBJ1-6	CASRGGGSYNSPLHF	TGTGCCAGCAGAGGTGGGGGATCCTATAATTCACCCCTCCACTTT
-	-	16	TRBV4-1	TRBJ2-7	CASSPLGGTPTYEQYF	TGCGCCAGCAGCCCGTTAGGAGGGACCCCAACCTACGAGCAGTACTTC
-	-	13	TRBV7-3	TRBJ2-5	CASSPRSQETQYF	TGTGCCAGCAGCCCCCGGTCCCAAGAGACCCAGTACTTC
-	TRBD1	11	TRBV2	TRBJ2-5	CAGGQQETQYF	TGTGCCGGGGGACAGCAAGAGACCCAGTACTTC
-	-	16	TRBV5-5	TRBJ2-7	CASSLQRGWASYEQYF	TGTGCCAGCAGCTTGCAAAGGGGTTGGGCCTCCTACGAGCAGTACTTC
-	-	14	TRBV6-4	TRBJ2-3	CASSPDRGTDTQYF	TGTGCCAGCAGTCCGGACAGAGGCACAGATACGCAGTATTTT
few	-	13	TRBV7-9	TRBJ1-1	CATGGRDDTEAFF	TGTGCCACCGGGGGCAGGGACGACACTGAAGCTTTCTTT
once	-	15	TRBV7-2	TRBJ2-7	CASSLGGLIVYEQYF	TGTGCCAGCAGCTTGGGGGGGCTGATCGTCTACGAGCAGTACTTC
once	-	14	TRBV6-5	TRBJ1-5	CASSAGNSNQPQHF	TGTGCCAGCAGTGCAGGGAATAGCAATCAGCCCCAGCATTTT
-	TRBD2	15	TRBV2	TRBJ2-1	CASKTTRGRYNEQFF	TGTGCCAGCAAAACGACTCGCGGGAGATACAATGAGCAGTTCTTC
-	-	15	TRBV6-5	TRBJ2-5	CASSKGGGGLKTQYF	TGTGCCAGCAGTAAGGGCGGCGGGGGCCTGAAGACCCAGTACTTC
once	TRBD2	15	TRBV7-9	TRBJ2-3	CASSRTSGGTDTQYF	TGTGCCAGCAGCCGGACTAGCGGCGGCACAGATACGCAGTATTTT
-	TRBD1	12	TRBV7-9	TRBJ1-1	CASSPGQAEAFF	TGTGCCAGCAGCCCGGGACAGGCTGAAGCTTTCTTT
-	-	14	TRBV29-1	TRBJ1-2	CSVEDWTENYGYTF	TGCAGCGTTGAAGATTGGACAGAAAACTATGGCTACACCTTC
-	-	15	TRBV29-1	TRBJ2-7	CSVEGLLGSSYEQYF	TGCAGCGTTGAAGGGCTCCTGGGGAGCTCCTACGAGCAGTACTTC
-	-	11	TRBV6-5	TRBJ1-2	CASSNTAGYTF	TGTGCCAGCAGTAACACTGCTGGCTACACCTTC
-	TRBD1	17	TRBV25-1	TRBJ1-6	CASSIGTGRFGNSPLHF	TGTGCCAGCAGCATAGGGACAGGGAGGTTCGGGAATTCACCCCTCCACTTT
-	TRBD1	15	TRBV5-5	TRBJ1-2	CASSFDREGGYGYTF	TGTGCCAGCAGCTTCGACAGGGAAGGAGGCTATGGCTACACCTTC
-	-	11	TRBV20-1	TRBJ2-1	CCKQVFNEQFF	TGTTGCAAGCAGGTCTTCAATGAGCAGTTCTTC
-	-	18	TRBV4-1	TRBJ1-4	CASSPIQRRPGEDEKLFF	TGCGCCAGCAGCCCCATCCAAAGACGTCCAGGGGAGGATGAAAAACTGTTTTTT
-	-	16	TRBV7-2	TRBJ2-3	CASSLGGFFSTDTQYF	TGTGCCAGCAGCTTAGGAGGGTTCTTTAGCACAGATACGCAGTATTTT
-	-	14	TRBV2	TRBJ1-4	CASSTTPTNEKLFF	TGTGCCAGCTCAACAACCCCAACTAATGAAAAACTGTTTTTT
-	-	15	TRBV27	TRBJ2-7	CASKKLAGGSYEQYF	TGTGCCAGCAAAAAACTAGCAGGGGGGTCCTACGAGCAGTACTTC
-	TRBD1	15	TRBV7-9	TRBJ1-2	CASSLSGGQGYGYTF	TGTGCCAGCAGCTTATCAGGGGGGCAAGGCTATGGCTACACCTTC
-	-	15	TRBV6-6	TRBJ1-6	CASSYGRAPRSPLHF	TGTGCCAGCAGTTACGGGAGGGCCCCACGCTCACCCCTCCACTTT
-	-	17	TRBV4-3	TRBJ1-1	CASSQELRAGVGTEAFF	TGCGCCAGCAGCCAAGAGCTGCGGGCAGGGGTCGGCACTGAAGCTTTCTTT
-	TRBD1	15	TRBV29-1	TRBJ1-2	CSVVTGAGFNYGYTF	TGCAGCGTAGTAACAGGGGCCGGTTTTAACTATGGCTACACCTTC
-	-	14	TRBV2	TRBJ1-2	CASSTIRDTGGYTF	TGTGCCAGCAGTACGATCCGGGACACAGGTGGCTACACCTTC
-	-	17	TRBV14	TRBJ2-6	CASSQERGISGANVLTF	TGTGCCAGCAGCCAAGAAAGAGGAATCTCTGGGGCCAACGTCCTGACTTTC
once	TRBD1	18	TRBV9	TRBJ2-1	CASSPPGVGTGVFNEQFF	TGTGCCAGCAGCCCCCCGGGAGTCGGGACAGGGGTTTTCAATGAGCAGTTCTTC
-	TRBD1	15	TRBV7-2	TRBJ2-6	CASSRQGSGANVLTF	TGTGCCAGCAGCCGACAGGGGTCTGGGGCCAACGTCCTGACTTTC
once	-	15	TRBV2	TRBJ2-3	CASSEALQHTDTQYF	TGTGCCAGCAGTGAAGCGCTTCAACACACAGATACGCAGTATTTT
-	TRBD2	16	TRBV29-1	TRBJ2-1	CSVEDRASGGGGEQFF	TGCAGCGTTGAAGATCGCGCTAGCGGGGGAGGGGGTGAGCAGTTCTTC
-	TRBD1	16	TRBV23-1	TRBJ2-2	CASSQSGQGAYWELFF	TGCGCCAGCAGTCAATCGGGACAGGGTGCCTACTGGGAGCTGTTTTTT
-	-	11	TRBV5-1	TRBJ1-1	CASSLDAQAFF	TGCGCCAGCAGCTTGGATGCGCAGGCTTTCTTT
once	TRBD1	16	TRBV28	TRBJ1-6	CASSEPQGAGVSPLHF	TGTGCCAGCAGTGAGCCCCAGGGGGCAGGGGTTTCACCCCTCCACTTT
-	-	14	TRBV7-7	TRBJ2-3	CASSRTTSTDTQYF	TGTGCCAGCAGCCGGACGACTAGCACAGATACGCAGTATTTT
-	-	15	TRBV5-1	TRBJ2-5	CASRSDRRGGETQYF	TGCGCCAGCAGATCCGACCGCAGGGGAGGAGAGACCCAGTACTTC
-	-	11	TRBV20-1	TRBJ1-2	CSASWVGGYTF	TGCAGTGCTAGTTGGGTTGGAGGCTACACCTTC
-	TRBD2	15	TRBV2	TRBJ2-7	CATLGERGASYEQYF	TGTGCCACCCTAGGAGAGCGGGGGGCATCCTACGAGCAGTACTTC
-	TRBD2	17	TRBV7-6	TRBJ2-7	CASSLGTKSGGLYEQYF	TGTGCCAGCAGCTTAGGCACGAAGAGCGGGGGGCTATACGAGCAGTACTTC